Presented here are 4 T cell receptor beta chains from one specimen sequenced in a study of PD-L1 blockade in urothelial cancer. Produced via immunoSEQ multiplex PCR; TCRdb's table is partial and in-frame only. The data contain tens of thousands of clones, about 72% of them singletons. Sequenced here: PBMCs, sampled around atezolizumab (anti-PD-L1) treatment. Receptor source: a man in his 70s with urothelial cancer.

The CDR3 region is CASSQGQKNTEAFF. For the CDR3, the DNA is TGTGCCAGCAGTCAGGGGCAGAAGAACACTGAAGCTTTCTTT. The V and J genes are TRBV28 and TRBJ1-1; D might be TRBD1 (6 bases). Germline V gene sequence: CDR1 MDHEN, CDR2 SYDVKM. V dropped 5 bases and J dropped 1 base, with 11 bases sitting between them. This CDR3 comprises 14 residues.

The genes are TRBV10-3 and TRBJ2-7; D might be TRBD1 (5 bases). The CDR3 length is 15 residues. CDR1 is ENHRY, CDR2 SYGVKD, per germline. The ends were cut back, 3 bases at V and 1 base at J, with 13 bases in the middle. This CDR3 reads CAISDGRGPSYEQYF. Written as DNA, the CDR3 is TGTGCCATCAGTGATGGAAGGGGTCCATCCTACGAGCAGTACTTC.

The V gene is TRBV6-5, the J gene TRBJ1-5; 9 nucleotides line up with TRBD1. The length of the CDR3 is 14 residues. Per the germline V gene, CDR1 is MNHEY and CDR2 is SVGAGI. V lost 6 bases, J lost 5 bases, and 5 bases stayed unmatched. The CDR3 spells CASSTGGNYQPQHF. The CDR3 nucleotides are TGTGCCAGCAGCACAGGGGGCAACTATCAGCCCCAGCATTTT.

The gene calls are TRBV27 and TRBJ2-1; perhaps TRBD1 as D (6 bases). V was shortened by 5 bases and J by 4 bases, with 9 bases between the two germline ends. The germline CDR1 and CDR2 sequences are MNHEY and SMNVEV (reference sequence). The CDR3 has 13 amino acids. CDR3 DNA: TGTGCCAGCAGTCCCCAGGGGTACAATGAGCAGTTCTTC. It yields the protein CASSPQGYNEQFF.